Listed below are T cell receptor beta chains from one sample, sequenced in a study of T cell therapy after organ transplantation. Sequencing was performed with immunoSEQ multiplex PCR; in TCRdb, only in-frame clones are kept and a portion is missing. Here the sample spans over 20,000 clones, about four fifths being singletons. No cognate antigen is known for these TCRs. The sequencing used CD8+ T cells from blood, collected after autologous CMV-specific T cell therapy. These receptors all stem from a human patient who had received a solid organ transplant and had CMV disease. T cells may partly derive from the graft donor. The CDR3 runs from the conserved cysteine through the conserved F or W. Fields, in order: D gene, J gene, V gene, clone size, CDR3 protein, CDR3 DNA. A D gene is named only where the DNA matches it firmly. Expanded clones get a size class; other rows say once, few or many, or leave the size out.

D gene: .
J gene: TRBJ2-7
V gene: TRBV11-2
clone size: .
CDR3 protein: CASSLLVYEQYF
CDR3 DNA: TGTGCCAGCAGCTTATTGGTCTACGAGCAGTACTTC

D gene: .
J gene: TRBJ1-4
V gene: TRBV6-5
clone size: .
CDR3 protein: CASSYSSVNEKLFF
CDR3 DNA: TGTGCCAGCAGTTACTCTTCGGTGAATGAAAAACTGTTTTTT

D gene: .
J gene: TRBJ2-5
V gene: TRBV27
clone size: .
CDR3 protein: CASRIRWGAGETQYF
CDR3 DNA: TGTGCCAGCAGAATTAGGTGGGGGGCGGGAGAGACCCAGTACTTC

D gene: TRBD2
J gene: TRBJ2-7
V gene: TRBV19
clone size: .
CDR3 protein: CASSRGLAGPYEQYF
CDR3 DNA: TGTGCCAGTAGTAGGGGACTAGCGGGGCCCTACGAGCAGTACTTC

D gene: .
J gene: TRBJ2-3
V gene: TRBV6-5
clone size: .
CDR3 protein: CASSPGPDAQYF
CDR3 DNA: TGTGCCAGCAGCCCCGGGCCTGACGCGCAGTATTTT

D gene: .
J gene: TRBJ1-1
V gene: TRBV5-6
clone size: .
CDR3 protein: CASSHDLGGEAFF
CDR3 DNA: TGTGCCAGCAGCCACGACCTCGGGGGGGAAGCTTTCTTT

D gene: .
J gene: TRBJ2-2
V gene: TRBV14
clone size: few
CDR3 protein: CASSPRGSGELFF
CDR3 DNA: TGTGCCAGCAGCCCCCGGGGGTCCGGGGAGCTGTTTTTT

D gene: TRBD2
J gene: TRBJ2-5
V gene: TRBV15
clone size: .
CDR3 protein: CATSRDSDSGGSQETQYF
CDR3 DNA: TGTGCCACCAGCAGAGATTCGGATAGCGGGGGCTCCCAAGAGACCCAGTACTTC

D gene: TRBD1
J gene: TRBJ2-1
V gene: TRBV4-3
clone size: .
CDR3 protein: CASSQSLGGQPYNEQFF
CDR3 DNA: TGCGCCAGCAGCCAATCCCTAGGGGGACAGCCCTACAATGAGCAGTTCTTC

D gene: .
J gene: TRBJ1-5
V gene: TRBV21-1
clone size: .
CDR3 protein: CAPGGQVIGGVSNQPQHF
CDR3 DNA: TGTGCCCCGGGGGGGCAGGTAATAGGGGGAGTTAGCAATCAGCCCCAGCATTTT

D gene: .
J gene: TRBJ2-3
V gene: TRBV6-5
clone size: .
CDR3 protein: CASSYAGDTQYF
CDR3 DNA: TGTGCCAGCAGTTATGCGGGGGATACGCAGTATTTT

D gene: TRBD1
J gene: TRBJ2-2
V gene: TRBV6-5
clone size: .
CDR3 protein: CASSQGQGYTGELFF
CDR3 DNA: TGTGCCAGCAGCCAGGGACAGGGATACACCGGGGAGCTGTTTTTT

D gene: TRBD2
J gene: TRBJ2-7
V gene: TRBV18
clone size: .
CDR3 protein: CASSLTERGAYYEQYF
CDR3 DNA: TGTGCCAGCTCGCTAACGGAGCGGGGGGCCTACTACGAGCAGTACTTC

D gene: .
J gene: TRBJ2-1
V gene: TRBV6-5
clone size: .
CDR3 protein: CASSHGVPGWVF
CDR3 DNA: TGTGCCAGCAGCCACGGAGTGCCGGGTTGGGTCTTC

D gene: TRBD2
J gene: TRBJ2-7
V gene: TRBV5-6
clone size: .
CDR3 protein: CASSSGASGNEQYF
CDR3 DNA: TGTGCCAGCAGCTCAGGGGCTAGCGGGAACGAGCAGTACTTC

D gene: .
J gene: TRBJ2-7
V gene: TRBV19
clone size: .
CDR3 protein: CASSAGPISYEQYF
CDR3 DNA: TGTGCCAGTAGTGCGGGTCCGATCTCCTACGAGCAGTACTTC

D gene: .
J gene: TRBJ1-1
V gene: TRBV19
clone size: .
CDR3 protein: CASSIVGANTEAFF
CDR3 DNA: TGTGCCAGTAGTATAGTGGGGGCGAACACTGAAGCTTTCTTT

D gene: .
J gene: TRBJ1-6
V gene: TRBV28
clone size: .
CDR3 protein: CASSRQINSPLHF
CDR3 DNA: TGTGCCAGCAGCCGACAGATTAATTCACCCCTCCACTTT

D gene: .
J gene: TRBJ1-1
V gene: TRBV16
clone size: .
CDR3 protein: CASSQSGVQNTEAFF
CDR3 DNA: TGTGCCAGCAGCCAATCGGGGGTCCAGAACACTGAAGCTTTCTTT

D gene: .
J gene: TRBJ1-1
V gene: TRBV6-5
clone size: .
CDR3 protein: CASSYAQGLDTEAFF
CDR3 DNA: TGTGCCAGCAGTTACGCCCAAGGGTTGGACACTGAAGCTTTCTTT

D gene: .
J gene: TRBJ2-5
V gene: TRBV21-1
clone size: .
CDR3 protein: CASSTGGRAGKETQYF
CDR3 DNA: TGTGCCAGCAGCACCGGCGGGAGGGCTGGCAAAGAGACCCAGTACTTC

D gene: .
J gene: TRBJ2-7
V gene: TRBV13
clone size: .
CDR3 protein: CASSLSSYEQYF
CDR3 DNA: TGTGCCAGCAGCTTAAGTTCCTACGAGCAGTACTTC

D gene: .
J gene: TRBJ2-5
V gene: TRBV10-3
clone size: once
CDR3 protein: CAISEARNGIQETQYF
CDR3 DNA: TGTGCCATCAGTGAAGCCCGAAACGGGATCCAAGAGACCCAGTACTTC

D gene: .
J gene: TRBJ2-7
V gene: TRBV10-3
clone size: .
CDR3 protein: CAISELTPSYEQYF
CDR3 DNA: TGTGCCATCAGTGAGCTCACCCCATCCTACGAGCAGTACTTC

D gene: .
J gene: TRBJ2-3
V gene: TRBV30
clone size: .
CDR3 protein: CAWSGWPGAVPDTQYF
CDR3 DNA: TGTGCCTGGAGTGGGTGGCCGGGGGCAGTACCAGATACGCAGTATTTT

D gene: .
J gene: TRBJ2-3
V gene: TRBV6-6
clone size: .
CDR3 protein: CASSSHHPSTDTQYF
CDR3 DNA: TGTGCCAGCAGTTCCCACCACCCTAGCACAGATACGCAGTATTTT

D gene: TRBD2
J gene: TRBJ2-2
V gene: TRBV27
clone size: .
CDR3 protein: CASRPRGAGGGPGELFF
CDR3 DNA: TGTGCCAGCAGACCCCGGGGGGCGGGAGGAGGTCCCGGGGAGCTGTTTTTT

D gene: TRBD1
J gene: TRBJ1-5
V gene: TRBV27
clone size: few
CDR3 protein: CASSTRQGPQHF
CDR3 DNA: TGTGCCAGCAGTACGAGACAGGGACCCCAGCATTTT

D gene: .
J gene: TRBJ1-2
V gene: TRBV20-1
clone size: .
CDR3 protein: CSALNYGYTF
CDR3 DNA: TGCAGTGCTCTTAACTATGGCTACACCTTC

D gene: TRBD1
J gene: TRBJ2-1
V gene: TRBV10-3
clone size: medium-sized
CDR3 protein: CAIRGTDYNEQFF
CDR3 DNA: TGTGCCATCAGGGGGACAGATTACAATGAGCAGTTCTTC

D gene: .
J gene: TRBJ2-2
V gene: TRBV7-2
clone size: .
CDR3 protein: CASSPSLTGELFF
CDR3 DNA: TGTGCCAGCAGCCCGTCCTTGACCGGGGAGCTGTTTTTT

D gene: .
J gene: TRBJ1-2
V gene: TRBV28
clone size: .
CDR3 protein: CASSYSSGAEYGYTF
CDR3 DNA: TGTGCCAGCAGTTACTCGTCGGGGGCCGAGTATGGCTACACCTTC

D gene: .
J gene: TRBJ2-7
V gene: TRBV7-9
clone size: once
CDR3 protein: CASSFGATYEQYF
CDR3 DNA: TGTGCCAGCAGCTTCGGGGCCACCTACGAGCAGTACTTC

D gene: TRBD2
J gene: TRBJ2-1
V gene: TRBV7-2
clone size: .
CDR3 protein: CASSSGLAGASMFF
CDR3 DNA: TGTGCCAGCAGCTCTGGACTAGCGGGAGCGTCAATGTTCTTC

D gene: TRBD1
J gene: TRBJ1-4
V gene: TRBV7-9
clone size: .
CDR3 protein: CASSPGGEEKLFF
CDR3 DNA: TGTGCCAGCAGCCCAGGGGGGGAAGAAAAACTGTTTTTT

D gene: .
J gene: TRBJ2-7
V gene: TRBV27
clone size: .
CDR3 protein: CASSLDPRRISYEQYF
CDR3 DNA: TGTGCCAGCAGTTTAGACCCCCGCAGGATCTCCTACGAGCAGTACTTC

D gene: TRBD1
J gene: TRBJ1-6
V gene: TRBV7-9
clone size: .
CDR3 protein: CASSSGQGRASPLHF
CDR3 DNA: TGTGCCAGCAGTTCGGGACAGGGCCGGGCTTCACCCCTCCACTTT

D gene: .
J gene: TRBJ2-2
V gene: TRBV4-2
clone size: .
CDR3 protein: CASSQDEGLGAGELFF
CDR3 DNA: TGTGCCAGCAGCCAAGATGAGGGCTTAGGGGCCGGGGAGCTGTTTTTT

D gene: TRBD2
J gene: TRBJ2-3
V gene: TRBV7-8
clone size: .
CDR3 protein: CASSFPRPGRGDTQYF
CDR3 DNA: TGTGCCAGCAGCTTCCCACGCCCCGGGAGGGGAGATACGCAGTATTTT

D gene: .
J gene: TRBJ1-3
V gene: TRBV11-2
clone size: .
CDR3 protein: CASLGPGNTIYF
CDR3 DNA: TGTGCCAGCCTAGGTCCTGGAAACACCATATATTTT

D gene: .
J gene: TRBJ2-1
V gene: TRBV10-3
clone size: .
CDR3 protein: CAILMSSYNEQFF
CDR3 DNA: TGTGCCATCTTGATGAGCTCCTACAATGAGCAGTTCTTC

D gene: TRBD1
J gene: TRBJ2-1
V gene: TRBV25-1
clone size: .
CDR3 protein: CASSEFLGQGTYNEQFF
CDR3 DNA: TGTGCCAGCAGTGAATTCCTGGGACAGGGGACCTACAATGAGCAGTTCTTC

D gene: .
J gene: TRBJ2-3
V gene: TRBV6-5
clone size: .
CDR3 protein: CASSYQGISTDTQYF
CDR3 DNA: TGTGCCAGCAGTTATCAGGGGATTAGCACAGATACGCAGTATTTT

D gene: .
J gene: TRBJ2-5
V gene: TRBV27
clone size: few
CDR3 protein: CASSLSLSETQYF
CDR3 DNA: TGTGCCAGCAGTCTCAGCCTTTCAGAGACCCAGTACTTC

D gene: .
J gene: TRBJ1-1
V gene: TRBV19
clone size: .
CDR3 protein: CASRRDTYTEAFF
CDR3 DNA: TGTGCCAGTAGAAGGGACACCTACACTGAAGCTTTCTTT

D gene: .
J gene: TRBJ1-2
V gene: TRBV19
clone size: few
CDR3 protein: CASSISRGGYTF
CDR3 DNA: TGTGCCAGTAGTATCTCACGAGGCGGCTACACCTTC

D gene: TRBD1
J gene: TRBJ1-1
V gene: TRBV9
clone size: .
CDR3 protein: CASGQGARNTEAFF
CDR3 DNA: TGTGCCAGCGGACAGGGGGCGCGCAACACTGAAGCTTTCTTT

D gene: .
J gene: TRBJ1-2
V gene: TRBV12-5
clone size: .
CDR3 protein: CASGLRGLGGYTF
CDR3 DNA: TGTGCTAGTGGTTTGCGGGGCCTTGGGGGCTACACCTTC

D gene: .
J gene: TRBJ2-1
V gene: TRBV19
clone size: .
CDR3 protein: CASSMGGPYNEQFF
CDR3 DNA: TGTGCCAGTAGTATGGGGGGCCCATACAATGAGCAGTTCTTC

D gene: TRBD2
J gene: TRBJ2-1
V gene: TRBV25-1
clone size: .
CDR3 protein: CASSEISPGLAGGLKFF
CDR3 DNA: TGTGCCAGCAGTGAAATCTCACCGGGACTAGCGGGAGGACTAAAGTTCTTC

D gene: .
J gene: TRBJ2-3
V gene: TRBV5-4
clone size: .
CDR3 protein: CASSLAGQFTDTQYF
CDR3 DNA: TGTGCCAGCAGCTTGGCCGGGCAGTTCACAGATACGCAGTATTTT